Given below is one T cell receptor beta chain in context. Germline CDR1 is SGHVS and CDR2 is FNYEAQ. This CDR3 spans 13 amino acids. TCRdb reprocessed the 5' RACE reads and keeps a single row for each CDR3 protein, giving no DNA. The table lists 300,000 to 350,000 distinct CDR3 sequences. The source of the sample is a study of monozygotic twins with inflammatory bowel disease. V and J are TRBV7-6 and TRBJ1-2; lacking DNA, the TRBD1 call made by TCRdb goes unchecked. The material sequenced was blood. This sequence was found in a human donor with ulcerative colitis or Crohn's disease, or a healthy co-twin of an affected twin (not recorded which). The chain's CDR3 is CASSLEGSIGYTF.